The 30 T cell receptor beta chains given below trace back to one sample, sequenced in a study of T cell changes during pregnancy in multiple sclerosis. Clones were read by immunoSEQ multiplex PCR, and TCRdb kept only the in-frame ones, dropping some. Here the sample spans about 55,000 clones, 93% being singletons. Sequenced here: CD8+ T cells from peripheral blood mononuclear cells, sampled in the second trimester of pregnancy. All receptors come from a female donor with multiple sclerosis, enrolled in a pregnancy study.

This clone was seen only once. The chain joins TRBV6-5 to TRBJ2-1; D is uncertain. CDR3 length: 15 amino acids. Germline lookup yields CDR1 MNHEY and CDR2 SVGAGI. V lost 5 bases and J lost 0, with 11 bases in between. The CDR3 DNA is TGTGCCAGCAGTCCGTTGGAGAGCTCCTACAATGAGCAGTTCTTC. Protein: CASSPLESSYNEQFF.

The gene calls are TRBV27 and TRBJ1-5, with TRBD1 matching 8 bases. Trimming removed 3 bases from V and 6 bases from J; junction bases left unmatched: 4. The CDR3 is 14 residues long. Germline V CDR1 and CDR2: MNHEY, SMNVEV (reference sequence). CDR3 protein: CASSFAGGLQPQHF. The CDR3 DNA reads TGTGCCAGCAGTTTTGCAGGGGGCCTTCAGCCCCAGCATTTT.

The CDR3 DNA sequence: TGCGCCAGCAGCCCTAGCGGGGTAATAGATACGCAGTATTTT. This gives the protein CASSPSGVIDTQYF. This chain connects TRBV4-3 to TRBJ2-3, with 9 bases lining up with TRBD2. The CDR3 length is 14 residues. Germline CDR1 LGHNA, CDR2 YSLEER. Trimming cost V 4 bases and J 5 bases; bases outside gene matches: 4.

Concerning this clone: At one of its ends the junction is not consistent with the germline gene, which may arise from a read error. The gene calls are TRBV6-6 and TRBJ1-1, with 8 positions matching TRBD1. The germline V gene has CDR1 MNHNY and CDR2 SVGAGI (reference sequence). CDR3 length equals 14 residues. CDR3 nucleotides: TGTGCCAGCAGTTACGGTGGGACAGGAGGGGGCCCGAGCTTT. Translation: CASSYGGTGGGPSF.

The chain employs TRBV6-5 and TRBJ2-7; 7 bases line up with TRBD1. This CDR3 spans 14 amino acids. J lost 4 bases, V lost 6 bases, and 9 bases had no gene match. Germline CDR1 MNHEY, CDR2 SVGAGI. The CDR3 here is CASSFRDRSYEQYF. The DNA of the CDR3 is TGTGCCAGCAGCTTCCGGGACAGAAGTTACGAGCAGTACTTC.

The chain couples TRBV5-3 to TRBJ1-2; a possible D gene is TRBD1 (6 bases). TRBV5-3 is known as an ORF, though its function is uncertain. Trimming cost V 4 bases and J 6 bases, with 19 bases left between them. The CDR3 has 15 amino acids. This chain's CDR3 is CARSPGGAGVDGYTF. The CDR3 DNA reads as TGTGCCAGAAGCCCCGGGGGGGCAGGTGTCGATGGCTACACCTTC.

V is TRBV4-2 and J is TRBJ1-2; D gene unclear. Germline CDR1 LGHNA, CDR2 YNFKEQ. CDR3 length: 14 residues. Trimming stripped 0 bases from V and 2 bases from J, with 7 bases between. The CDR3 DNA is TGTGCCAGCAGCCAAGATGCGTCCAACTATGGCTACACCTTC. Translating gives CASSQDASNYGYTF.

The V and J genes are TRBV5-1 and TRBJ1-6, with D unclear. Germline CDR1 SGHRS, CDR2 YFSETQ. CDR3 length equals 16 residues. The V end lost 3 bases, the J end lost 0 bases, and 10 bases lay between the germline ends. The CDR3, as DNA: TGCGCCAGCAGCTGGGAAGGGAGCTCCTATAATTCACCCCTCCACTTT. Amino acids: CASSWEGSSYNSPLHF.

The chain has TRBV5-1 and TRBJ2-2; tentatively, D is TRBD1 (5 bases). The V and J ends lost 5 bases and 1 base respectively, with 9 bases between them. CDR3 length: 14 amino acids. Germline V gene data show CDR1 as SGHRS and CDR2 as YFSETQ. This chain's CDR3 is CASRPDRNTGELFF. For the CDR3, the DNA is TGCGCCAGCAGACCTGACAGGAACACCGGGGAGCTGTTTTTT.

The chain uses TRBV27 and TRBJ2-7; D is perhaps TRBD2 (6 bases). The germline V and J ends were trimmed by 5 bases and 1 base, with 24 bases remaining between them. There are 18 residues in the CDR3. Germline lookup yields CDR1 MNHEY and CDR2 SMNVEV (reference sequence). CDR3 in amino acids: CASSLGTGRGLLSYEQYF. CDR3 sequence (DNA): TGTGCCAGCAGTCTTGGAACAGGCCGGGGACTCCTATCCTACGAGCAGTACTTC.

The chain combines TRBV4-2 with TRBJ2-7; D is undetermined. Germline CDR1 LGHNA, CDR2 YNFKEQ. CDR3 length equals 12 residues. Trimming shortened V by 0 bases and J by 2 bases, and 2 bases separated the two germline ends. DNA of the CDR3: TGTGCCAGCAGCCAAGATACCTACGAGCAGTACTTC. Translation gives CASSQDTYEQYF.

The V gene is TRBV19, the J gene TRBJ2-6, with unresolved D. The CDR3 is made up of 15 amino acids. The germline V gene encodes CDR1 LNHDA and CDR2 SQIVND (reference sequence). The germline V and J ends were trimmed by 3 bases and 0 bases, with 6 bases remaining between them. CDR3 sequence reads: CASSIELSGANVLTF. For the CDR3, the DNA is TGTGCCAGTAGTATCGAGCTCTCTGGGGCCAACGTCCTGACTTTC.

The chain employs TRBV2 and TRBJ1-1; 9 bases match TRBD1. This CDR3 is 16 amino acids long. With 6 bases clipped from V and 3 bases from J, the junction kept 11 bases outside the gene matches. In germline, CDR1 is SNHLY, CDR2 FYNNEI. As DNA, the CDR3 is TGTGCCAGCAGCGGATTACAGGGGGCTTCGGACACTGAAGCTTTCTTT. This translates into CASSGLQGASDTEAFF.

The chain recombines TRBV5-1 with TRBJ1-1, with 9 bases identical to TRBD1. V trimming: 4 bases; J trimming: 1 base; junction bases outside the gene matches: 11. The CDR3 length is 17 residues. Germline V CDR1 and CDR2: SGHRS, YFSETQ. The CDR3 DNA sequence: TGCGCCAGCAGCCGCCTCCCGGGACAGGGTCGGAACACTGAAGCTTTCTTT. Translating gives CASSRLPGQGRNTEAFF.

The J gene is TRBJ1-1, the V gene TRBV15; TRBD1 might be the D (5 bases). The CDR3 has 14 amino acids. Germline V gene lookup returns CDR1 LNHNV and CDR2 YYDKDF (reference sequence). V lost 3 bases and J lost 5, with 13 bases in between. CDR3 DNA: TGTGCCACCAGCAGGACGACTAGGGGAACTGAAGCTTTCTTT. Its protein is CATSRTTRGTEAFF. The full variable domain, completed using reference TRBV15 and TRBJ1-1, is DAMVIQNPRYQVTQFGKPVTLSCSQTLNHNVMYWYQQKSSQAPKLLFHYYDKDFNNEADTPDNFQSRRPNTSFCFLDIRSPGLGDTAMYLCATSRTTRGTEAFFGQGTRLTVV.

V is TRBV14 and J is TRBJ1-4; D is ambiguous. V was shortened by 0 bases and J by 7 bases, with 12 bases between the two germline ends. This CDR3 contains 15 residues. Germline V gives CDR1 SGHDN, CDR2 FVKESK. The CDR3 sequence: CASSQEMEGPEKLFF. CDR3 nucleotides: TGTGCCAGCAGCCAAGAAATGGAGGGTCCTGAAAAACTGTTTTTT.

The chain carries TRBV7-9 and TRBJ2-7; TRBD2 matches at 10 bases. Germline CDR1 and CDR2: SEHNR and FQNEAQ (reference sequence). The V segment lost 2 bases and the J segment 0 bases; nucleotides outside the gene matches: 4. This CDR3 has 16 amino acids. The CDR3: CASSLSGLAISYEQYF. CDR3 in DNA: TGTGCCAGCAGCTTATCGGGACTAGCGATCTCCTACGAGCAGTACTTC.

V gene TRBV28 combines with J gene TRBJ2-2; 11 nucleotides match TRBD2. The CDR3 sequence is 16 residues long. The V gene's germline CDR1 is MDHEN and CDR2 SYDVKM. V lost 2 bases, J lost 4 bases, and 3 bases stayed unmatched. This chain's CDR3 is CASSLELAGATGELFF. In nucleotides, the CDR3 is TGTGCCAGCAGTTTAGAACTAGCGGGAGCCACCGGGGAGCTGTTTTTT.

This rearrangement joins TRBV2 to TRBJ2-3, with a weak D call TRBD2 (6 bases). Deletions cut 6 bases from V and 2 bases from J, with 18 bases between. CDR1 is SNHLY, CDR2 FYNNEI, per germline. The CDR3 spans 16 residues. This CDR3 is CASSLEAGIPTDTQYF. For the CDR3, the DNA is TGTGCCAGCAGCCTGGAGGCGGGGATCCCCACAGATACGCAGTATTTT.

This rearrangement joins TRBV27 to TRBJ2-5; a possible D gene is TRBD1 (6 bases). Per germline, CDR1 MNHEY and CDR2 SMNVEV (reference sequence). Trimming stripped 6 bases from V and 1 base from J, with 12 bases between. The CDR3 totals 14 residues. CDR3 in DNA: TGTGCCAGCAGGGGCTGGGGGCCCCAAGAGACCCAGTACTTC. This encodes CASRGWGPQETQYF.

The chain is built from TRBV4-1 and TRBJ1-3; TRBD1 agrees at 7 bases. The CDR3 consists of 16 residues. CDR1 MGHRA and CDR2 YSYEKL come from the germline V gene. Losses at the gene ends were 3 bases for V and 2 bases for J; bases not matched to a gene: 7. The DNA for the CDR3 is TGCGCCAGCAGCCACCTGATGGGGACAGCTGGAAACACCATATATTTT. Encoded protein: CASSHLMGTAGNTIYF.

The CDR3 nucleotides read TGCAGCGTTTTGTATACCCTAGCGGGAGGTTTCTACGAGCAGTACTTC. This sequence encodes CSVLYTLAGGFYEQYF. This chain connects TRBV29-1 to TRBJ2-7; 11 nucleotides line up with TRBD2. V shed 5 bases, J shed 3 bases, and the junction held 12 bases outside the gene matches. The CDR3 consists of 16 residues. The germline V gene encodes CDR1 SQVTM and CDR2 ANQGSEA.

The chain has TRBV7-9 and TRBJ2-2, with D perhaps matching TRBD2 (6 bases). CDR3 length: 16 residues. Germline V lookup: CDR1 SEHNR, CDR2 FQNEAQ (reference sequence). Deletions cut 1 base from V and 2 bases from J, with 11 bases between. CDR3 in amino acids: CASSLVGTPNTGELFF. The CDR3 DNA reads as TGTGCCAGCAGCTTAGTGGGGACTCCAAACACCGGGGAGCTGTTTTTT.

The CDR3 DNA reads as TGTGCCAGCAGCGACTTGGGGGGGTCGCGACTGTTTTTT. Its translation is CASSDLGGSRLFF. This chain joins TRBV9 and TRBJ1-4, with D possibly TRBD1 on 5 matching bases. CDR3 size: 13 residues. Germline CDR1 SGDLS, CDR2 YYNGEE. The V end was cut by 3 bases, the J end by 13 bases, with 16 bases between.

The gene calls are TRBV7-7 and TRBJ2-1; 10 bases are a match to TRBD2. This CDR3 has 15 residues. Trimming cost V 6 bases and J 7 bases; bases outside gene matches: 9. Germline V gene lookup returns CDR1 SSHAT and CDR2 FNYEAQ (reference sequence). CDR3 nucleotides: TGTGCCAGCAGTCTCAGCGGGGGGGAAGGAAATGAGCAGTTCTTC. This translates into CASSLSGGEGNEQFF.

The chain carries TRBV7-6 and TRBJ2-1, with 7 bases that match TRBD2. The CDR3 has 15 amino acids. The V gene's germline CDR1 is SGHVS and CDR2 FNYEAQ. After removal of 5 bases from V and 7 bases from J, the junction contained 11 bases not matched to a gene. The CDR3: CASSLGDGRMNEQFF. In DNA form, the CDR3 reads TGTGCCAGCAGCCTCGGGGACGGGAGGATGAATGAGCAGTTCTTC.

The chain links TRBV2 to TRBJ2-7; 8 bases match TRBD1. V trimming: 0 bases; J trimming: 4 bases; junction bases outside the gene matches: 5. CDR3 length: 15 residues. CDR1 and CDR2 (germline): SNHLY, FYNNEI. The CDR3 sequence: CASSEATGDEYEQYF. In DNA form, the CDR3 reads TGTGCCAGCAGTGAAGCGACAGGGGATGAATACGAGCAGTACTTC.

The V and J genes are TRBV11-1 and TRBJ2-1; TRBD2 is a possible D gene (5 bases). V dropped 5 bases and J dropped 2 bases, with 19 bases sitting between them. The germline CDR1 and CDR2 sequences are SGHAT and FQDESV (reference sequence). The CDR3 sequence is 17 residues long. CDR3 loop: CASSPGQGGTPYNEQFF. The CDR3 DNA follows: TGTGCCAGCAGCCCCGGGCAAGGAGGTACCCCCTACAATGAGCAGTTCTTC.

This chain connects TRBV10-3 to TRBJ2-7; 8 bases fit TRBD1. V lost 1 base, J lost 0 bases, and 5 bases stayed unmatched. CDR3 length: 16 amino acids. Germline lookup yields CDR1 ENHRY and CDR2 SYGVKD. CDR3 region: CAISEYGTGLSYEQYF. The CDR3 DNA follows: TGTGCCATCAGTGAGTATGGGACAGGTCTCTCCTACGAGCAGTACTTC.

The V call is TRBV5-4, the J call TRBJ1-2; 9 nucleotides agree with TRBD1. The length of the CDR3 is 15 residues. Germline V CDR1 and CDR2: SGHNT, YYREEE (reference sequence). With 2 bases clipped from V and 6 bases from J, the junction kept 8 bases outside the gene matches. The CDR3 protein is CASSLTGTGTHGYTF. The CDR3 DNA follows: TGTGCCAGCAGCTTAACCGGGACAGGGACGCATGGCTACACCTTC.